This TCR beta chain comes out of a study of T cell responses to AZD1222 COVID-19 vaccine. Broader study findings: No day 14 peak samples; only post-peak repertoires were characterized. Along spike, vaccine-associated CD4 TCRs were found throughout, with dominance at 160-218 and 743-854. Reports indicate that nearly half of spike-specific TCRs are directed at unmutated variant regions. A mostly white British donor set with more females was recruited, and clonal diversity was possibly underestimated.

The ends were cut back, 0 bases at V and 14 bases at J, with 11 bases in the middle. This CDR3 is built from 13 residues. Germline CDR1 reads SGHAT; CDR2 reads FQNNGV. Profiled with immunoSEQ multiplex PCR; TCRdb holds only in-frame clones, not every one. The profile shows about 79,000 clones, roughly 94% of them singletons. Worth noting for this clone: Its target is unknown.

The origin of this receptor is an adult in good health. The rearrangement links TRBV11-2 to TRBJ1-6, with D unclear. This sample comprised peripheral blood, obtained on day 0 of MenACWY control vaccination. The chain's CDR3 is CASSLDPGFTLHF. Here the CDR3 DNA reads TGTGCCAGCAGCTTAGATCCGGGGTTCACCCTCCACTTT.